What follows are 14 T cell receptor beta chains derived from one specimen sequenced in a study of liver allograft versus peripheral blood T cells. The wider study: Transplanted livers held T cell receptor repertoires, and these were compared with repertoires in recipients' peripheral blood.

One entry per CDR3 protein results from TCRdb running MiXCR on the reads. The sample consists of some 1,800 distinct CDR3 sequences, more than 15% of them appearing once. All receptors derive from a human patient who had a liver transplant. Some T cells could come from the graft donor.

This sequence joins TRBV28 and TRBJ2-7, with 7 bases matching TRBD2. The CDR3 runs to 15 residues. The germline V gene has CDR1 MDHEN and CDR2 SYDVKM. Losses at the gene ends were 8 bases for V and 7 bases for J; bases not matched to a gene: 17. Written as DNA, the CDR3 is TGTGCCAGCGCCGTCCCCAGCGGGGCCCCACGGGAGCAGTACTTC. It encodes CASAVPSGAPREQYF. The variable domain in full, with the rest retrieved from reference TRBV28 and TRBJ2-7, is DVKVTQSSRYLVKRTGEKVFLECVQDMDHENMFWYRQDPGLGLRLIYFSYDVKMKEKGDIPEGYSVSREKKERFSLILESASTNQTSMYLCASAVPSGAPREQYFGPGTRLTVT.

This clonotype is large. J is TRBJ2-1 and V is TRBV19; D unclear. CDR1 is LNHDA, CDR2 SQIVND, per germline (reference sequence). V lost 4 bases, J lost 4 bases, and 8 bases lay in between. The CDR3 consists of 13 residues. The CDR3 nucleotides are TGTGCCAGTAGTACGCAACTATACAATGAGCAGTTCTTC. Translating it yields CASSTQLYNEQFF.

By share, this clonotype counts as large. The chain recombines TRBV7-2 with TRBJ2-1; 8 nucleotides match TRBD2. The V gene end was trimmed by 3 bases and the J gene end by 6 bases; junction bases not matched to a gene: 10. The CDR3 extends over 16 amino acids. The germline V gene encodes CDR1 SGHTA and CDR2 FQGNSA. Written as DNA, the CDR3 is TGTGCCAGCAGCTTGAATGGCGGGGGGATCCCCAATGAGCAGTTCTTC. It translates to CASSLNGGGIPNEQFF.

This clonotype was counted only a few times. V is TRBV28 and J is TRBJ1-2, with D tentatively TRBD1 (6 bases). The germline V gene encodes CDR1 MDHEN and CDR2 SYDVKM. The V end was cut by 4 bases, the J end by 8 bases, with 14 bases between. The CDR3 contains 13 residues. The CDR3: CASSSQGSGGYTF. In DNA, the CDR3 is TGTGCCAGCAGTTCACAGGGATCGGGGGGCTACACCTTC.

This rearrangement joins TRBV6-1 to TRBJ2-7; no clear D gene. The V and J ends lost 8 bases and 4 bases respectively, with 18 bases between them. The CDR3 consists of 14 residues. CDR1 and CDR2 (germline): MNHNS, SASEGT. The CDR3 DNA is TGTGCCAGCTCTACGGCCCCCCGGCCTTACGAGCAGTACTTC. It encodes CASSTAPRPYEQYF.

This clonotype was observed at least ten times. This chain uses TRBV10-3 with TRBJ2-7; 11 bases align to TRBD1. V was pared by 10 bases and J by 3 bases, with 5 bases of the junction left unmatched. CDR1 ENHRY and CDR2 SYGVKD come from the germline V gene. This CDR3 is 13 amino acids long. CDR3 sequence: CASRTGGGYEQYF. The CDR3 bases are TGTGCCAGCCGGACAGGGGGCGGCTACGAGCAGTACTTC.

The chain is built from TRBV30 and TRBJ1-5; no clear D gene. This CDR3 is built from 13 residues. Trimming pared 0 bases from V and 7 bases from J, leaving 10 bases between. CDR1 GTSNPN and CDR2 SVGIG come from the germline V gene (reference sequence). CDR3 nucleotides: TGTGCCTGGAGTGTCCGGGGAAGACAGCCCCAGCATTTT. Protein: CAWSVRGRQPQHF.

The gene calls are TRBV19 and TRBJ1-5; D remains ambiguous. Germline assignment: CDR1 LNHDA and CDR2 SQIVND (reference sequence). The CDR3 sequence is 14 residues long. The V end was cut by 7 bases, the J end by 8 bases, with 18 bases between. The CDR3 loop reads CASTVWENGKPQHF. The CDR3 DNA is TGTGCCAGTACCGTTTGGGAGAACGGGAAGCCCCAGCATTTT. Using reference TRBV19 and TRBJ1-5 for the parts outside the CDR3, the full variable domain is DGGITQSPKYLFRKEGQNVTLSCEQNLNHDAMYWYRQDPGQGLRLIYYSQIVNDFQKGDIAEGYSVSREKKESFPLTVTSAQKNPTAFYLCASTVWENGKPQHFGDGTRLSIL.

The V call is TRBV27, the J call TRBJ1-2; D ambiguous. The CDR3 is 12 residues long. Germline V CDR1 and CDR2: MNHEY, SMNVEV (reference sequence). V was shortened by 6 bases and J by 9 bases, with 14 bases between the two germline ends. The CDR3 here is CASSPWGGSYTF. DNA of the CDR3: TGTGCCAGCAGCCCATGGGGTGGGAGCTACACCTTC.

This chain joins TRBV7-3 and TRBJ1-1; no clear D. The CDR3 covers 14 residues. Trimming left V 2 bases short and J 1 base short, with 8 bases between. Germline values: CDR1 SGHTA, CDR2 FQGTGA. The CDR3 nucleotides are TGTGCCAGCAGCTTATCCCCTACGAACACTGAAGCTTTCTTT. It codes for CASSLSPTNTEAFF.

In its sample, this clonotype is medium-sized. The chain recombines TRBV5-4 with TRBJ2-7; 8 bases agree with TRBD2. Germline V CDR1 and CDR2: SGHNT, YYREEE (reference sequence). V was pared by 3 bases and J by 4 bases, with 9 bases of the junction left unmatched. CDR3 length: 15 residues. The CDR3 protein is CASSSPGTSSYEQYF. The CDR3 DNA follows: TGTGCCAGCAGCTCCCCCGGGACTAGTTCGTACGAGCAGTACTTC.

By sample fraction, this clonotype is large. The rearrangement joins TRBV20-1 to TRBJ1-6; 7 nucleotides agree with TRBD1. V was clipped by 3 bases and J by 6 bases; unmatched bases: 8. The germline V gene has CDR1 DFQATT and CDR2 SNEGSKA (reference sequence). The CDR3 is 15 amino acids. CDR3 DNA sequence: TGCAGTGCTAGCCCTCGGACAGGATCTAATTCACCCCTCCACTTT. Translated, it gives CSASPRTGSNSPLHF.

Note on this clonotype: A far larger clone is just one base off, so this is likely a read error. The chain combines TRBV20-1 with TRBJ2-1; the match to TRBD1 covers 8 bases. This CDR3 spans 14 amino acids. V dropped 6 bases and J dropped 10; count of bases not matched to a gene: 14. Germline V gene sequence: CDR1 DFQATT, CDR2 SNEGSKA (reference sequence). The CDR3 reads CSASQGAQAYEQFF. The CDR3 nucleotides read TGCAGTGCCAGTCAGGGGGCTCAAGCCTACGAGCAGTTCTTC.

In its sample, this clonotype ranks as large (0.1 to 1%). This chain uses TRBV19 with TRBJ2-3; D call uncertain. Germline loops: CDR1 LNHDA, CDR2 SQIVND (reference sequence). V lost 2 bases to trimming and J lost 2 bases, with 8 bases between them. The CDR3 is 14 amino acids. The CDR3 sequence is CASSISVNTDTQYF. CDR3 nucleotide sequence: TGTGCCAGTAGTATATCAGTCAACACAGATACGCAGTATTTT.